The present TCR beta chain was sequenced within a study of T-cell memory formation after mild COVID-19. Study background: TCR clusters largely stayed donor specific.

General study points: Contracting CD4+ clones sat mainly in CM and EM; CD8+ in EMRA. A second wave of clones peaked on day 37, and their SARS-CoV-2 specificity went unconfirmed. Clones contracting over day 15 to 85 were CD4/CD8 balanced, with later expanders leaning CD4+.

Notes on this clonotype: The antigen remains unidentified.

The germline V and J ends were trimmed by 5 bases and 1 base, with 7 bases remaining between them. CDR1 and CDR2 (germline): SGHRS, YFSETQ. The CDR3 has 14 amino acids. MiXCR was run by TCRdb on the 5' RACE reads, yielding one entry per CDR3 protein. The sample yields a few hundred thousand distinct CDR3 sequences, roughly 15% seen once. This TCR derives from a man between 18 and 35 years old who had mild COVID-19 (a few samples of this study predate the infection). Cell type and time point are not known. This rearrangement joins TRBV5-1 to TRBJ2-6; no clear D gene. What was sequenced was PBMCs or a T cell subset sorted from them (not recorded which). The CDR3 protein is CASSERSGANVLTF. In nucleotides, the CDR3 is TGCGCCAGCAGTGAGAGGTCTGGGGCCAACGTCCTGACTTTC. Together with reference TRBV5-1 and TRBJ2-6, the CDR3 gives the full variable domain: KAGVTQTPRYLIKTRGQQVTLSCSPISGHRSVSWYQQTPGQGLQFLFEYFSETQRNKGNFPGRFSGRQFSNSRSEMNVSTLELGDSALYLCASSERSGANVLTFGAGSRLTVL.